This entry describes one TCR beta chain. Its antigen is not known. The data derive from a study of siplizumab effects on memory and regulatory T cells. General study results and limits: The study found naive T cells seemingly more diverse than memory cells and seemingly major alloresponse contributors.

CDR3 length equals 13 residues. Germline CDR1 reads SQVTM; CDR2 reads ANQGSEA. Trimming removed 4 bases at V and 3 bases at J, with 13 bases between. Libraries were prepared by immunoSEQ multiplex PCR; TCRdb keeps only in-frame clonotypes and omits some of them. The sample includes more than 60,000 clones, about 92% of them seen just once. The material sequenced was CD8+ T cells sorted from blood. This sequence joins TRBV29-1 and TRBJ2-7, with D possibly matching TRBD1 (6 bases). This TCR came from a human donor in good health. In DNA, the CDR3 is TGCAGCGTTGTGGCAGGGACATACTACGAGCAGTACTTC. Translation: CSVVAGTYYEQYF.